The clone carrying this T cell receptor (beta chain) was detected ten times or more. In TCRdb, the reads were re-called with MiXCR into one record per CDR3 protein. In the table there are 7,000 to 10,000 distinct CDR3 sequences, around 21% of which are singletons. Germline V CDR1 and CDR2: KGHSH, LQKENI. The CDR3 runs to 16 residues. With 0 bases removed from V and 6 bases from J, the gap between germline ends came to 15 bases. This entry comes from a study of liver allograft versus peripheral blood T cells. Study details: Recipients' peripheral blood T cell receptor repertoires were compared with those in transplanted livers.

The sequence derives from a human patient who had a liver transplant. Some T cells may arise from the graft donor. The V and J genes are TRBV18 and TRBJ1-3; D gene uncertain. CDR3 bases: TGTGCCAGCTCACCACCCCGTGGATTCGCACTAAACACCATATATTTT. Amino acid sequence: CASSPPRGFALNTIYF.